Listed below are T cell receptor beta chains from one sample, sequenced in a study of Graves' ophthalmopathy and Graves' hyperthyroidism. TCRdb re-derived calls from the multiplex PCR reads in MiXCR, one entry per CDR3 protein. The sample gives about 24,000 distinct CDR3 sequences, 48% of which show up once; about 5.9% is in the top ten. The sample was peripheral blood. The receptors were gathered from an adult woman with stable Graves' hyperthyroidism. The CDR3 runs from the conserved cysteine through the conserved F or W. D genes are given only for firm matches. The size field is filled for only some rows; it gives once, few, many or a size class.

v_gene: TRBV20-1; abundance: NA; d_gene: NA; j_gene: TRBJ1-4; CDR3nt: TGCAGTGCGATGGGGCAGGGCGGTGAAAAACTGTTTTTT; CDR3aa: CSAMGQGGEKLFF
v_gene: TRBV5-8; abundance: many; d_gene: NA; j_gene: TRBJ2-7; CDR3nt: TGTGCCAGCAGCCTCGACGGCAGCTCCTACGAGCAGTACTTC; CDR3aa: CASSLDGSSYEQYF
v_gene: TRBV30; abundance: many; d_gene: NA; j_gene: TRBJ2-7; CDR3nt: TGTGCCTGGAGTTGGGCTAGCGCGACCTACGAGCAGTACTTC; CDR3aa: CAWSWASATYEQYF
v_gene: TRBV4-1; abundance: many; d_gene: TRBD1; j_gene: TRBJ2-7; CDR3nt: TGCGCCAGCAGCCCACCGGGACAGGGGGTGAACGAGCAGTACTTC; CDR3aa: CASSPPGQGVNEQYF
v_gene: TRBV15; abundance: medium-sized; d_gene: NA; j_gene: TRBJ2-3; CDR3nt: TGTGCCACCAGCAGGGAACCAAACAGCCTCGCCGCGCAGTATTTT; CDR3aa: CATSREPNSLAAQYF
v_gene: TRBV11-3; abundance: NA; d_gene: TRBD2; j_gene: TRBJ2-2; CDR3nt: TGTGCCAGCAGCTTAGGACTAGCGGACGGTGGCGGGGAGCTGTTTTTT; CDR3aa: CASSLGLADGGGELFF
v_gene: TRBV9; abundance: medium-sized; d_gene: TRBD2; j_gene: TRBJ2-1; CDR3nt: TGTGCCAGCAGCGTAGACGGGAGGGTCTACAATGAGCAGTTCTTC; CDR3aa: CASSVDGRVYNEQFF
v_gene: TRBV27; abundance: many; d_gene: TRBD1; j_gene: TRBJ1-1; CDR3nt: TGTGCCAGCAGTACGGGACAGGTGAACACTGAAGCTTTCTTT; CDR3aa: CASSTGQVNTEAFF
v_gene: TRBV2; abundance: NA; d_gene: NA; j_gene: TRBJ1-5; CDR3nt: TGTGCCAGCAGTGATTTGGGGGCAAGCAATCAGCCCCAGCATTTT; CDR3aa: CASSDLGASNQPQHF
v_gene: TRBV7-3; abundance: once; d_gene: NA; j_gene: TRBJ1-4; CDR3nt: TGTGCCAGCAGCGCCGGACAAGGCGTGAATGAAAAACTGTTTTTT; CDR3aa: CASSAGQGVNEKLFF
v_gene: TRBV4-3; abundance: NA; d_gene: TRBD1; j_gene: TRBJ1-2; CDR3nt: TGCGCCAGCAGCCCCAGGACAGGCGAAGAGAGTGGCCACACCTTC; CDR3aa: CASSPRTGEESGHTF
v_gene: TRBV5-1; abundance: many; d_gene: TRBD2; j_gene: TRBJ2-2; CDR3nt: TGCGCCAGCAGCTTGGGTAGCGGGGGCACCGGGGAGCTGTTTTTT; CDR3aa: CASSLGSGGTGELFF
v_gene: TRBV6-1; abundance: many; d_gene: TRBD1; j_gene: TRBJ2-2; CDR3nt: TGTGCCAGCAGTCTTGACAGGGTGGGCACCGGGGAGCTGTTTTTT; CDR3aa: CASSLDRVGTGELFF
v_gene: TRBV15; abundance: NA; d_gene: NA; j_gene: TRBJ2-7; CDR3nt: TGTGCCACCAGTAGTTCCCGGAGGCAGGGGAGGGATTCCTACGAGCAGTACTTC; CDR3aa: CATSSSRRQGRDSYEQYF
v_gene: TRBV20-1; abundance: medium-sized; d_gene: NA; j_gene: TRBJ1-5; CDR3nt: TGCAGTGGCCGGACGGATAGCAATCAGCCCCAGCATTTT; CDR3aa: CSGRTDSNQPQHF
v_gene: TRBV6-2/TRBV6-3; abundance: many; d_gene: NA; j_gene: TRBJ2-7; CDR3nt: TGTGCCAGCAGTTACTCGCCGGGTGAGCAGTACTTC; CDR3aa: CASSYSPGEQYF
v_gene: TRBV5-5; abundance: NA; d_gene: NA; j_gene: TRBJ1-4; CDR3nt: TGTGCCAGCAGCCAAACGCCCGGGGGGGCGAGTGAAAAACCGTTCTTT; CDR3aa: CASSQTPGGASEKPFF
v_gene: TRBV7-6; abundance: NA; d_gene: TRBD1; j_gene: TRBJ2-7; CDR3nt: TGTGCCAGCAGCCCAACAGGGGCCTACGAGCAGTACTTC; CDR3aa: CASSPTGAYEQYF
v_gene: TRBV9; abundance: many; d_gene: NA; j_gene: TRBJ1-4; CDR3nt: TGTGCCAGCAGCGTAGGGGGCGAATACGAAAAACTGTTTTTT; CDR3aa: CASSVGGEYEKLFF
v_gene: TRBV18; abundance: many; d_gene: NA; j_gene: TRBJ2-1; CDR3nt: TGTGCCAGCTCATCCCCAGGAGGGGGCGGTGAGCAGTTCTTC; CDR3aa: CASSSPGGGGEQFF
v_gene: TRBV11-3; abundance: once; d_gene: NA; j_gene: TRBJ2-7; CDR3nt: TGTGCCAGCAGCTTTCGGGGACCCCACGAGCAGTACTTC; CDR3aa: CASSFRGPHEQYF
v_gene: TRBV4-1; abundance: many; d_gene: NA; j_gene: TRBJ1-1; CDR3nt: TGCGCCAGCAGCCAAGTGGCCAGGACGTACACTGAAGCTTTCTTT; CDR3aa: CASSQVARTYTEAFF
v_gene: TRBV7-2; abundance: NA; d_gene: TRBD2; j_gene: TRBJ2-1; CDR3nt: TGTGCCAGCAGCGCCGGGACTAGCATATTCTTC; CDR3aa: CASSAGTSIFF
v_gene: TRBV7-9; abundance: many; d_gene: TRBD2; j_gene: TRBJ2-2; CDR3nt: TGTGCCAGCAGCCAAATAGCGGGAGTGAAGACCGGGGAGCTGTTTTTT; CDR3aa: CASSQIAGVKTGELFF
v_gene: TRBV19; abundance: NA; d_gene: NA; j_gene: TRBJ1-3; CDR3nt: TGTGCCAGTAGGGATAGGACAGTTGGAAACACCATATATTTT; CDR3aa: CASRDRTVGNTIYF
v_gene: TRBV11-2; abundance: NA; d_gene: NA; j_gene: TRBJ2-5; CDR3nt: TGTGCCCGCAGCTCGACCGGGCCCCAAGAGACCCAGTACTTC; CDR3aa: CARSSTGPQETQYF
v_gene: TRBV2; abundance: once; d_gene: TRBD1; j_gene: TRBJ2-6; CDR3nt: TGTGCCAGCAGGAGGGACAGGTCTGGGGCCAACGTCCTGACTTTC; CDR3aa: CASRRDRSGANVLTF
v_gene: TRBV2; abundance: NA; d_gene: TRBD2; j_gene: TRBJ2-7; CDR3nt: TGTGCCAGCAGACCTACTAGCGGGAGCCCCTACGAGCAGTACTTC; CDR3aa: CASRPTSGSPYEQYF
v_gene: TRBV10-2; abundance: NA; d_gene: NA; j_gene: TRBJ2-1; CDR3nt: TGCGCCAGCCCCTTCCCACTATGCTCCTACAATGAGCAGTTCTTC; CDR3aa: CASPFPLCSYNEQFF
v_gene: TRBV5-4; abundance: NA; d_gene: TRBD1; j_gene: TRBJ2-1; CDR3nt: TGTGCCAGCAGCTCTAACAGGGGGCAGTTCTTC; CDR3aa: CASSSNRGQFF
v_gene: TRBV7-8; abundance: few; d_gene: NA; j_gene: TRBJ1-1; CDR3nt: TGTGCCAGCAGCTTAGTTAAGGGGTACACTGAAGCTTTCTTT; CDR3aa: CASSLVKGYTEAFF
v_gene: TRBV19; abundance: medium-sized; d_gene: TRBD1; j_gene: TRBJ1-5; CDR3nt: TGTGCCAGTACCCTGTGGGGACAGGGGAACAATCAGCCCCAGCATTTT; CDR3aa: CASTLWGQGNNQPQHF
v_gene: TRBV7-9; abundance: once; d_gene: NA; j_gene: TRBJ2-7; CDR3nt: TGTGCCAGCAGCCCCGACACTCACTACGAGCAGTACTTC; CDR3aa: CASSPDTHYEQYF
v_gene: TRBV20-1; abundance: NA; d_gene: NA; j_gene: TRBJ2-1; CDR3nt: TGCAGTGCTAGAGATCGAGCCCATGAGCAGTTCTTC; CDR3aa: CSARDRAHEQFF
v_gene: TRBV29-1; abundance: NA; d_gene: TRBD2; j_gene: TRBJ2-7; CDR3nt: TGCAGCGTTGGACTAGCGGGTTCCAACGAGCAGTACTTC; CDR3aa: CSVGLAGSNEQYF
v_gene: TRBV6-6; abundance: NA; d_gene: NA; j_gene: TRBJ2-3; CDR3nt: TGTGTCAGCAGTCAGCGACAGGTGGGGACTGGTACGCAGTATTTT; CDR3aa: CVSSQRQVGTGTQYF
v_gene: TRBV2; abundance: NA; d_gene: NA; j_gene: TRBJ2-1; CDR3nt: TGTGCCAGCAGTGGACCCCGGGATGGTTACAATGAGCAGTTCTTC; CDR3aa: CASSGPRDGYNEQFF
v_gene: TRBV24-1; abundance: NA; d_gene: TRBD1; j_gene: TRBJ1-1; CDR3nt: TGTGCCACCAGTGATCCGGGACAGATGAACACTGAAGCTTTCTTT; CDR3aa: CATSDPGQMNTEAFF
v_gene: TRBV7-8; abundance: once; d_gene: TRBD2; j_gene: TRBJ2-7; CDR3nt: TGTGCCAGCAGCGCAGGACAGCCCCTGACTAGCGGGGACTTAGACTACGAGCAGTACTTC; CDR3aa: CASSAGQPLTSGDLDYEQYF
v_gene: TRBV5-4; abundance: NA; d_gene: TRBD2; j_gene: TRBJ2-1; CDR3nt: TGTGCCAGCAGCTCCACTAGCGGGAGGGCCGAGCAGTTCTTC; CDR3aa: CASSSTSGRAEQFF
v_gene: TRBV10-3; abundance: NA; d_gene: TRBD2; j_gene: TRBJ2-3; CDR3nt: TGTGCCATCAGTGGTAATCAGGCTAGCGGGAGGAGTTCGCCTGAAGAGTATTTT; CDR3aa: CAISGNQASGRSSPEEYF
v_gene: TRBV9; abundance: few; d_gene: NA; j_gene: TRBJ2-7; CDR3nt: TGTGCCAGCAGCCCCATGGCCAGGGACTCCTACGAGCAGTACTTC; CDR3aa: CASSPMARDSYEQYF
v_gene: TRBV19; abundance: medium-sized; d_gene: TRBD2; j_gene: TRBJ2-7; CDR3nt: TGTGCCAGTAGTGGGTTGACTAGCGGATATTACGAGCAGTACTTC; CDR3aa: CASSGLTSGYYEQYF
v_gene: TRBV11-2; abundance: NA; d_gene: NA; j_gene: TRBJ1-5; CDR3nt: TGTGCCCCAAGAACATCTGGCACTCAGCCCCAGCATTTT; CDR3aa: CAPRTSGTQPQHF
v_gene: TRBV12-3/TRBV12-4; abundance: NA; d_gene: NA; j_gene: TRBJ1-5; CDR3nt: TGTGCCGCCCTCCGTTTGGGGAGCAATCAGCCCCAGCATTTT; CDR3aa: CAALRLGSNQPQHF
v_gene: TRBV5-1; abundance: many; d_gene: NA; j_gene: TRBJ2-7; CDR3nt: TGCGCCAGCAGCTTCCCGGGACCCTCCTACGAGCAGTACTTC; CDR3aa: CASSFPGPSYEQYF
v_gene: TRBV6-6; abundance: many; d_gene: NA; j_gene: TRBJ2-1; CDR3nt: TGTGCCTCTGGGCAGGGAGGCAATGAGCAGTTCTTC; CDR3aa: CASGQGGNEQFF
v_gene: TRBV2; abundance: medium-sized; d_gene: NA; j_gene: TRBJ1-1; CDR3nt: TGTGCCAGCAGTGCATCTGGCAGGGGAGCTTTCTTT; CDR3aa: CASSASGRGAFF
v_gene: TRBV9; abundance: medium-sized; d_gene: TRBD1; j_gene: TRBJ2-2; CDR3nt: TGTGCCAGCAGCGTAGAACAGGGGGTCGGGGAGCTGTTTTTT; CDR3aa: CASSVEQGVGELFF
v_gene: TRBV6-4; abundance: NA; d_gene: TRBD2; j_gene: TRBJ2-1; CDR3nt: TGTGCCTGCAGTGACGGGACTAGCGGCACAGATACGCAGTTCTTC; CDR3aa: CACSDGTSGTDTQFF
v_gene: TRBV3-1; abundance: many; d_gene: NA; j_gene: TRBJ2-3; CDR3nt: TGTGCCAGCAGCCAGGGCATGATTGGGGGGTTTACAGATACGCAGTATTTT; CDR3aa: CASSQGMIGGFTDTQYF
v_gene: TRBV18; abundance: many; d_gene: NA; j_gene: TRBJ1-6; CDR3nt: TGTGCCAGCTCACCAGGGTCCTATAATTCACCCCTCCACTTT; CDR3aa: CASSPGSYNSPLHF
v_gene: TRBV7-2; abundance: NA; d_gene: NA; j_gene: TRBJ2-6; CDR3nt: TGTGCCAGCAGCTTAGCACCGGGGGGGGCCAACGTCCTGACTTTC; CDR3aa: CASSLAPGGANVLTF
v_gene: TRBV12-5; abundance: many; d_gene: TRBD1; j_gene: TRBJ2-1; CDR3nt: TGTGCTAGTGGTTTTCGGACAGGGGGCCATGAGCAGTTCTTC; CDR3aa: CASGFRTGGHEQFF
v_gene: TRBV4-1; abundance: many; d_gene: TRBD1; j_gene: TRBJ1-3; CDR3nt: TGCGCCAGCAGCCTACGGACAGGGGCTGGAAACACCATATATTTT; CDR3aa: CASSLRTGAGNTIYF
v_gene: TRBV11-3; abundance: NA; d_gene: TRBD1; j_gene: TRBJ2-3; CDR3nt: TGTGCCAGCAGCGCGACGACAGGGTCTAGCACAGATACGCAGTATTTT; CDR3aa: CASSATTGSSTDTQYF
v_gene: TRBV24-1; abundance: once; d_gene: NA; j_gene: TRBJ1-5; CDR3nt: TGTGCCACCAGTGATGGGGGGGCACATCAGCCCCAGCATTTT; CDR3aa: CATSDGGAHQPQHF
v_gene: TRBV10-3; abundance: medium-sized; d_gene: TRBD1; j_gene: TRBJ2-7; CDR3nt: TGTGCCATCAGTTCTACAGGGGGGAGGACTAACGAGCAGTACTTC; CDR3aa: CAISSTGGRTNEQYF
v_gene: TRBV20-1; abundance: NA; d_gene: NA; j_gene: TRBJ2-1; CDR3nt: TGCAGTGCTAGAGTTAGGTTCTTC; CDR3aa: CSARVRFF
v_gene: TRBV5-1; abundance: once; d_gene: TRBD2; j_gene: TRBJ2-1; CDR3nt: TGCGCCAGCAGCTCGCTAGCGGGAGTCGGAAATGAGCAGTTCTTC; CDR3aa: CASSSLAGVGNEQFF